The clone carrying this TCR beta chain is classed as large. Antigen specificity is unknown. At the DNA level, this CDR3 is encoded by other sequences in the same sample as well. This specimen comes from a study of cytomegalovirus exposure and HLA in healthy donors. Turning to the study itself: Assignment to the Caucasian-associated ancestry cluster applied to less than 85% of the approximately 420 genotyped donors.

Findings and limits, study-wide: Investigators reported approximately 150 TCR beta chains as tied to cytomegalovirus. Later, an analysis found that common viral pathogens appeared to be linked with several of the most significant clusters. For TCR beta chains, V- and J-gene trimming was later linked to a missense DCLRE1C variant.

The PCR was carried out with 60 Vbeta primers and 13 Jbeta primers. TCRdb keeps only in-frame clones here, not all; method: immunoSEQ multiplex PCR. The data show 140,000 or so clones, 61% seen once. The germline V gene encodes CDR1 MNHEY and CDR2 SMNVEV (reference sequence). The CDR3 is 13 residues long. The trim removed 8 bases at V and 4 bases at J, leaving 7 bases unmatched. This chain links TRBV27 with TRBJ1-1, with 7 positions matching TRBD1. The TCR originated in a male donor in good health and CMV-seronegative. Sequenced input: PBMCs. The CDR3 DNA sequence: TGTGCCAGCGGTACAGGGGAGACCACTGAAGCTTTCTTT. Translated: CASGTGETTEAFF.